Shown below are 15 T cell receptor beta chains from a single sample sequenced in a study of blood T cell repertoires in COVID-19. Produced via immunoSEQ multiplex PCR; TCRdb's table is partial and in-frame only. The data show 250,000 to 300,000 clones, just under 90% seen once. Sequenced material: peripheral blood. The receptors originated from a woman in her 40s with acute or convalescent COVID-19.

The chain recombines TRBV10-3 with TRBJ2-3, with 15 bases lining up with TRBD2. This CDR3 comprises 19 residues. The ends lost 6 bases at V and 0 bases at J; junction bases unmatched: 10. Germline V gives CDR1 ENHRY, CDR2 SYGVKD. The CDR3 protein is CAIRGPGTSGGFSTDTQYF. The CDR3 DNA reads TGTGCCATCAGGGGGCCCGGGACTAGCGGGGGGTTTAGCACAGATACGCAGTATTTT.

V gene TRBV10-3 combines with J gene TRBJ2-2; D may be TRBD1 (7 bases). Germline V gene data show CDR1 as ENHRY and CDR2 as SYGVKD. The length of the CDR3 is 16 residues. Trimming cost V 0 bases and J 4 bases, with 12 bases left between them. CDR3 nucleotides: TGTGCCATCAGTGAGTCTTCAGGGGGGCTCACCGGGGAGCTGTTTTTT. Translation: CAISESSGGLTGELFF.

The chain combines TRBV27 with TRBJ1-5, with 8 bases that match TRBD1. CDR1 and CDR2 from the germline V gene are MNHEY and SMNVEV (reference sequence). Germline trimming cut 4 bases from V and 0 bases from J; bases unmatched to any gene: 11. This CDR3 is 18 amino acids long. The CDR3 DNA follows: TGTGCCAGCAGTTCGTTAAGGACAGGGACATATAGCAATCAGCCCCAGCATTTT. This gives the protein CASSSLRTGTYSNQPQHF.

The chain uses TRBV5-5 and TRBJ1-2; tentatively, D is TRBD1 (6 bases). V was clipped by 2 bases and J by 5 bases, with 13 bases between them. This CDR3 contains 14 residues. Germline-derived CDR1 and CDR2 are SGHKS and YYEKEE (reference sequence). DNA for the CDR3: TGTGCCAGCAGCTTTCAGGGGTTCCCTTATGGCTACACCTTC. As protein: CASSFQGFPYGYTF.

This rearrangement joins TRBV6-6 to TRBJ1-2; 8 bases fit TRBD1. The CDR3 is 12 amino acids. J gave up 4 bases and V 7 bases, and 2 bases lay outside the gene matches. Per the germline V gene, CDR1 is MNHNY and CDR2 is SVGAGI (reference sequence). CDR3 bases: TGTGCCAGCATAGACAGGGGCTATGGCTACACCTTC. Translating it yields CASIDRGYGYTF.

This clone was counted once. The chain carries TRBV6-6 and TRBJ2-7; 10 bases align to TRBD1. Germline CDR1 reads MNHNY; CDR2 reads SVGAGI (reference sequence). The CDR3 consists of 15 residues. Losses at the gene ends were 7 bases for V and 6 bases for J; bases not matched to a gene: 12. CDR3 bases: TGTGCCAGCAAACTTGATCAGACAGGGGGCTTCGAGCAGTACGTC. Amino acid sequence: CASKLDQTGGFEQYV.

The table lists this clone with a few counts. The genes are TRBV6-5 and TRBJ2-2; possibly TRBD2 for D (7 bases). Germline-derived CDR1 and CDR2 are MNHEY and SVGAGI. Trimming left V 0 bases short and J 6 bases short, with 11 bases between. The CDR3 contains 15 residues. As DNA, the CDR3 is TGTGCCAGCAGTTACTCGAGGGGGAGGGCCGGGGAGCTGTTTTTT. Amino acids: CASSYSRGRAGELFF.

The chain employs TRBV4-1 and TRBJ1-4, with TRBD1 identical over 8 bases. CDR3 length equals 15 residues. The germline gives CDR1 MGHRA, CDR2 YSYEKL. Losses at the gene ends were 4 bases for V and 3 bases for J; bases not matched to a gene: 4. CDR3 protein: CASSPGQGSNEKLFF. The DNA for the CDR3 is TGCGCCAGCAGCCCTGGACAGGGATCTAATGAAAAACTGTTTTTT.

This chain connects TRBV2 to TRBJ1-1; 9 bases match TRBD1. This CDR3 contains 16 residues. Per the germline V gene, CDR1 is SNHLY and CDR2 is FYNNEI. The V gene end was trimmed by 1 base and the J gene end by 5 bases; junction bases not matched to a gene: 8. CDR3 coding DNA: TGTGCCAGCAGTGAAGGGTGGACAGGGGATAAGACTGAAGCTTTCTTT. Its translation is CASSEGWTGDKTEAFF.

The CDR3 nucleotides are TGTGCCAGCATTATTTTTGAAGGGGGGGGCACTGAAGCTTTCTTT. It translates to CASIIFEGGGTEAFF. This rearrangement joins TRBV6-5 to TRBJ1-1; D perhaps matches TRBD1 (6 bases). V gave up 7 bases and J gave up 4 bases, with 19 bases separating them. CDR3 length: 15 amino acids. CDR1 is MNHEY and CDR2 is SVGAGI in the germline V gene.

The rearrangement joins TRBV30 to TRBJ1-2, with 7 bases aligning to TRBD1. The CDR3 consists of 12 residues. The V gene end was trimmed by 4 bases and the J gene end by 8 bases; junction bases not matched to a gene: 7. Per the germline V gene, CDR1 is GTSNPN and CDR2 is SVGIG (reference sequence). The CDR3 protein is CAWTPGGRGYTF. In nucleotides, the CDR3 is TGTGCCTGGACTCCAGGGGGTAGAGGCTACACCTTC.

This chain links TRBV10-3 with TRBJ2-6; TRBD1 is a possible D gene (5 bases). V was pared by 5 bases and J by 7 bases, with 15 bases between. Looked up from germline, CDR1 is ENHRY and CDR2 is SYGVKD. The CDR3 has 15 residues. CDR3 protein: CAISQTEKEANVLTF. Written as DNA, the CDR3 is TGTGCCATCAGTCAGACAGAGAAAGAAGCCAACGTCCTGACTTTC.

The CDR3 DNA is TGCGCCAGCAGCTTAGGGGGATTGCAGTTCTTC. Translating it yields CASSLGGLQFF. The V gene is TRBV10-1, the J gene TRBJ2-1; tentatively, D is TRBD1 (6 bases). This CDR3 region has 11 residues. Germline lookup yields CDR1 WNHNN and CDR2 SYGVQD (reference sequence). V gave up 6 bases and J gave up 12 bases, with 12 bases separating them.

The V gene is TRBV10-3, the J gene TRBJ1-2, with 10 bases lining up with TRBD1. Germline V gene sequence: CDR1 ENHRY, CDR2 SYGVKD. Trimming took 3 bases from V and 4 from J; bases not matched to a gene: 8. This CDR3 comprises 16 residues. The CDR3 loop is CAISEGRQGALYGYTF. The CDR3 DNA reads as TGTGCCATCAGTGAAGGGAGACAGGGGGCTCTCTATGGCTACACCTTC.

The rearrangement joins TRBV19 to TRBJ1-2; D is possibly TRBD1 (5 bases). This CDR3 contains 13 residues. V was trimmed by 9 bases and J by 4 bases, leaving 15 bases between them. Germline CDR1 is LNHDA and CDR2 is SQIVND (reference sequence). CDR3 DNA sequence: TGTGCCAGCAAACTTAAAGGGGCCTATGGCTACACCTTC. It is translated as CASKLKGAYGYTF.